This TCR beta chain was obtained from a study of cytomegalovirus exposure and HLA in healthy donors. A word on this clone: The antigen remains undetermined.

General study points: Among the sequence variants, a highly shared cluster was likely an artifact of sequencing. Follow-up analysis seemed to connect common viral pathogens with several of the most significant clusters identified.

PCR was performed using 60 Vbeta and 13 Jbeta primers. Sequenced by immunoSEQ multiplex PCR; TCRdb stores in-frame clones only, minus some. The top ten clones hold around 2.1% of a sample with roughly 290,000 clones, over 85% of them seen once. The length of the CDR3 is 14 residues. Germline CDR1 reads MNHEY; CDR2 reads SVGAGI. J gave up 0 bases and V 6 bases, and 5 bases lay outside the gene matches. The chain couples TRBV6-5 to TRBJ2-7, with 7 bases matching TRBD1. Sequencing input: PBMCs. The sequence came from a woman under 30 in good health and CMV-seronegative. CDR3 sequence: CASSSTGSSYEQYF. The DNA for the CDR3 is TGTGCCAGCAGCTCGACAGGGAGCTCCTACGAGCAGTACTTC.